The sequence of this T cell receptor (beta chain) was determined in a study of blood T cell repertoires in COVID-19. Study as a whole: Spain, Italy and the United States supplied samples that represented acute and convalescent COVID-19. T cells, B-cell-depleted T cells, or PBMCs provided the cDNA or gDNA that served as material.

This clone was picked up a small number of times. Germline CDR1 and CDR2: LGHDT and YNNKEL (reference sequence). The germline V and J ends were trimmed by 3 bases and 2 bases, with 13 bases remaining between them. The CDR3 covers 15 residues. In the source study's methods: Nucleated cell number was recorded as an estimate derived from reference gene primer amplification. Produced via immunoSEQ multiplex PCR; TCRdb's table is partial and in-frame only. V and J calls and clone size follow that table, whereas D and trimming were derived from the DNA. The profile shows roughly 81,000 clones, 91% of them singletons.

Sequences were obtained from peripheral blood. J is TRBJ1-2 and V is TRBV3-1 (or the pseudogene TRBV3-2); tentatively, D is TRBD1 (6 bases). This TCR derives from a woman between 50 and 59 years old in a cohort sampled during active COVID-19. The CDR3 DNA reads TGTGCCAGCAGCCAGCCGGGACAACTGAACTATGGCTACACCTTC. Translation gives CASSQPGQLNYGYTF.